The 20 T cell receptor beta chains reported below all come from one sample, sequenced in a study of T cells after yellow fever vaccination. One entry per CDR3 protein, called by TCRdb with MiXCR from the 5' RACE reads. The sample contains some 240,000 distinct CDR3 sequences, about 3.9% of which appear only once. The sequences come from PBMCs, collected 15 days after the yellow fever booster vaccination. The receptor source for this set is a man aged 18 to 30 who received the YFV17D yellow fever vaccine.

Many counts were recorded for this clonotype. The chain carries TRBV13 and TRBJ1-5; D is uncertain. Trimming took off 3 bases at V and 0 bases at J, with 6 bases between the two ends. The CDR3 sequence is 14 residues long. In germline, CDR1 is PRHDT, CDR2 FYEKMQ (reference sequence). The CDR3 spells CASSFGYSNQPQHF. CDR3 in DNA: TGTGCCAGCAGCTTTGGGTATAGCAATCAGCCCCAGCATTTT.

This clonotype came up many times. This chain joins TRBV4-1 and TRBJ1-5; 7 bases agree with TRBD1. CDR1 MGHRA and CDR2 YSYEKL come from the germline V gene. Trimming took 1 base from V and 11 from J; bases not matched to a gene: 8. CDR3 length: 14 residues. CDR3 in DNA: TGCGCCAGCAGCCAAGCCTTGGACAGGCGGGCCCAGCATTTT. This translates into CASSQALDRRAQHF.

In its sample, this clonotype was seen many times. The chain is built from TRBV28 and TRBJ2-7, with D hard to call. The CDR3 loop spans 14 amino acids. V gave up 4 bases and J gave up 6 bases, with 16 bases separating them. CDR1 and CDR2 from the germline V gene are MDHEN and SYDVKM. CDR3 residues: CASSSPPIVREQYV. In nucleotides, the CDR3 is TGTGCCAGCAGTTCCCCCCCAATCGTTCGCGAGCAGTACGTC.

This clonotype occurred many times. This CDR3 is CASSFQTKRTTQYF. In DNA, the CDR3 is TGTGCCAGCAGCTTTCAGACAAAAAGGACGACCCAGTACTTC. The chain links TRBV7-8 to TRBJ2-5; D is unresolved. Per germline, CDR1 SGHVS and CDR2 FQNEAQ. This CDR3 comprises 14 residues. V lost 3 bases to trimming and J lost 7 bases, with 15 bases between them.

This clonotype was observed many times. This chain connects TRBV5-1 to TRBJ1-1; D ambiguous. Deletions cut 3 bases from V and 6 bases from J, with 6 bases between. Germline V gene sequence: CDR1 SGHRS, CDR2 YFSETQ. The CDR3 contains 11 residues. In nucleotides, the CDR3 is TGCGCCAGCAGCTCTCCCTCTGAAGCTTTCTTT. It specifies CASSSPSEAFF.

The chain couples TRBV7-2 to TRBJ2-7; D is perhaps TRBD1 (5 bases). V was trimmed by 5 bases and J by 7 bases, leaving 15 bases between them. Germline V gives CDR1 SGHTA, CDR2 FQGNSA. The CDR3 contains 13 residues. CDR3 loop: CASSLQGAGEQYF. The CDR3, as DNA: TGTGCCAGCAGCCTCCAAGGGGCCGGAGAGCAGTACTTC.

This clonotype appeared many times. The V gene is TRBV12-3 or TRBV12-4, the J gene TRBJ1-2; 8 nucleotides align to TRBD1. Trimming cost V 8 bases and J 5 bases; bases outside gene matches: 7. This CDR3 is 13 amino acids long. Here the CDR3 DNA reads TGTGCCAGCCCCTCCAGGGGGCCTTATGGCTACACCTTC. As protein: CASPSRGPYGYTF.

There are many counts of this clonotype. V is TRBV7-2 and J is TRBJ2-7; D might be TRBD1 or TRBD2, each matching 5 bases. CDR3 length: 14 residues. Trimming took off 1 base at V and 3 bases at J, with 10 bases between the two ends. Germline CDR1 SGHTA, CDR2 FQGNSA. CDR3 sequence: CASSLVPGSYEQYF. CDR3 in DNA: TGTGCCAGCAGCTTAGTGCCAGGGAGCTACGAGCAGTACTTC.

The sample holds many counts of this clonotype. The rearrangement uses TRBV4-3 and TRBJ2-1; 8 nucleotides agree with TRBD2. J was trimmed by 5 bases and V by 0 bases; bases with no gene match: 12. From germline, CDR1 is LGHNA and CDR2 YSLEER. The CDR3 has 18 amino acids. CDR3 DNA sequence: TGCGCCAGCAGCCAAGATGAGTGGACTAGCCGAGAGAACAATGAGCAGTTCTTC. Its protein product is CASSQDEWTSRENNEQFF.

In its sample, this clonotype was seen many times. This rearrangement joins TRBV6-6 to TRBJ1-5, with D possibly TRBD1 on 6 matching bases. V lost 4 bases and J 5 bases, leaving 9 bases between the germline ends. Per the germline V gene, CDR1 is MNHNY and CDR2 is SVGAGI (reference sequence). The CDR3 length is 13 residues. The CDR3 sequence: CASSLYRDQPQHF. The CDR3 DNA reads as TGTGCCAGCAGTTTATACAGGGATCAGCCCCAGCATTTT.

This clonotype was seen a handful of times. The V call is TRBV5-1, the J call TRBJ2-7, with TRBD1 identical over 8 bases. CDR3 size: 13 residues. The germline CDR1 and CDR2 sequences are SGHRS and YFSETQ. V was pared by 3 bases and J by 6 bases, with 5 bases of the junction left unmatched. The CDR3 DNA is TGCGCCAGCAGCTGGGGACAGGTCTCCGAGCAGTACTTC. Translating gives CASSWGQVSEQYF.

This clonotype showed up many times. CDR3 bases: TGCAGTGCTCCCTCGACTGAGCTAGCCAAAAACATTCAGTACTTC. As protein: CSAPSTELAKNIQYF. The chain joins TRBV20-1 to TRBJ2-4; D unresolved. The CDR3 is made up of 15 amino acids. V shed 5 bases and J shed 0 bases, with 14 bases lying between them. Germline CDR1 is DFQATT and CDR2 is SNEGSKA (reference sequence).

This clonotype has ten or more counts. This rearrangement joins TRBV20-1 to TRBJ2-5; 7 bases are shared with TRBD2. Germline values: CDR1 DFQATT, CDR2 SNEGSKA (reference sequence). There are 12 residues in the CDR3. Unmatched junction bases numbered 5, after V lost 3 bases and J lost 7 bases. The CDR3 coding sequence is TGCAGTGCTAGGGATACGGGGGGGACCCAGTACTTC. This sequence encodes CSARDTGGTQYF.

This clonotype was counted ten times or more. The chain has TRBV4-3 and TRBJ2-1; 9 bases map to TRBD2. The V gene's germline CDR1 is LGHNA and CDR2 YSLEER. This CDR3 has 15 amino acids. V shed 4 bases, J shed 8 bases, and the junction held 9 bases outside the gene matches. In nucleotides, the CDR3 is TGCGCCAGCAGCCTCGTGCGGGGGGGGCCCCATGAGCAGTTCTTC. Its protein product is CASSLVRGGPHEQFF.

This clonotype has a count of ten or more. The gene calls are TRBV7-4 and TRBJ1-5, with a tentative D call TRBD1 (5 bases). V was clipped by 5 bases and J by 7 bases, with 15 bases between them. Per germline, CDR1 SGHVT and CDR2 SQSDAQ. CDR3 size: 14 residues. CDR3 loop: CASSQEQEFQPQHF. The CDR3 DNA reads TGTGCCAGCAGCCAGGAACAGGAATTCCAGCCCCAGCATTTT.

This clonotype was counted only a few times. The chain employs TRBV5-6 and TRBJ2-3; TRBD2 matches 7 bases. Per the germline V gene, CDR1 is SGHDT and CDR2 is YYEEEE. The CDR3 has 15 amino acids. J gave up 2 bases and V 1 base, and 4 bases lay outside the gene matches. The CDR3 is CASSLYGDYTDTQYF. The CDR3 DNA follows: TGTGCCAGCAGCTTGTATGGGGACTACACAGATACGCAGTATTTT.

In its sample, this clonotype was seen many times. V usage is TRBV5-1 and J usage is TRBJ2-5; no definite D call. The V end was cut by 0 bases, the J end by 2 bases, with 8 bases between. CDR3 length: 14 residues. CDR1 and CDR2 from the germline V gene are SGHRS and YFSETQ. The CDR3 region is CASSLAAKQETQYF. The CDR3 DNA follows: TGCGCCAGCAGCTTGGCCGCGAAGCAAGAGACCCAGTACTTC.

This clonotype came up many times. The genes are TRBV7-6 and TRBJ1-6; D not certain. V lost 4 bases, J lost 9 bases, and 16 bases lay in between. Germline assignment: CDR1 SGHVS and CDR2 FNYEAQ. The length of the CDR3 is 15 residues. The CDR3 spells CASSSYTDPASPLHF. In DNA, the CDR3 is TGTGCCAGCAGCTCTTACACAGACCCTGCTTCACCCCTCCACTTT.

In this sample, this clonotype turned up many times. The CDR3 region is CASRTHYGGPNEQFF. CDR3 in DNA: TGTGCCAGCAGGACCCATTATGGGGGGCCAAATGAGCAGTTCTTC. The chain joins TRBV6-2 or TRBV6-3 to TRBJ2-1; D assignment may be TRBD1 or TRBD2 (6 bases each). The germline V gene encodes CDR1 MNHEY and CDR2 SVGEGT. V dropped 6 bases and J dropped 7 bases, with 19 bases sitting between them. This CDR3 has 15 amino acids.

The chain couples TRBV6-2 or TRBV6-3 to TRBJ2-7; D remains ambiguous. Germline V gene data show CDR1 as MNHEY and CDR2 as SVGEGT. CDR3 size: 16 residues. V dropped 4 bases and J dropped 1 base, with 17 bases sitting between them. The CDR3 DNA reads TGTGCCAGCAGTTTCCCCTCGATTGACCTTTCCTACGAGCAGTACTTC. It codes for CASSFPSIDLSYEQYF.